These 21 T cell receptor beta chains were all obtained from the same sample, sequenced in a study of beta chain features in type 1 diabetes. Expressed TCRB transcripts were sequenced, since all the RNA that had been isolated was reverse transcribed. Generated by immunoSEQ multiplex PCR, the TCRdb table keeps only in-frame clones and is missing some. Here the sample spans nearly 350,000 clones, approximately 8% being singletons. Sequenced input: central memory CD4+ T cells from blood. Receptor source: a woman in her late teens or twenties in good health.

J is TRBJ2-7 and V is TRBV9, with TRBD2 matching 11 bases. The V segment lost 5 bases and the J segment 3 bases; nucleotides outside the gene matches: 7. CDR3 size: 15 residues. The germline gives CDR1 SGDLS, CDR2 YYNGEE. CDR3 DNA: TGTGCCAGCAGTCCCCGTGGGACTAGCGGCTACGAGCAGTACTTC. Translated: CASSPRGTSGYEQYF.

This clone was observed a handful of times. The genes are TRBV2 and TRBJ2-2; tentative D call: TRBD2 (5 bases). The CDR3 contains 15 residues. Deletions cut 8 bases from V and 7 bases from J, with 20 bases between. Germline V gives CDR1 SNHLY, CDR2 FYNNEI. The CDR3 DNA reads as TGTGCCAGCGAGGGCCAGGCCCCTTCGGGCGGGGAGCTGTTTTTT. Residues: CASEGQAPSGGELFF.

Of note for this clone: One end of the junction is discordant with germline, which a read error may explain. The J gene is TRBJ2-7, the V gene TRBV7-7, with D tentatively TRBD1 (5 bases). The CDR3 has 15 residues. Germline assignment: CDR1 SSHAT and CDR2 FNYEAQ (reference sequence). CDR3 amino acids: CASSSEWGIFYEQYF. CDR3 sequence (DNA): TGTGCTAGCAGCTCGGAGTGGGGCATTTTCTACGAGCAGTACTTC. Supplemented by reference TRBV7-7 and TRBJ2-7, the full variable domain reads GAGVSQSPRYKVTKRGQDVTLRCDPISSHATLYWYQQALGQGPEFLTYFNYEAQPDKSGLPSDRFSAERPEGSISTLTIQRTEQRDSAMYRCASSSEWGIFYEQYFGPGTRLTVT.

CDR3 DNA sequence: TGTGCCAGCAGTTTAGCGGACAACTCCTGGGCTTTCTTT. Translating gives CASSLADNSWAFF. V usage is TRBV28 and J usage is TRBJ1-1; TRBD1 might be the D (5 bases). The germline gives CDR1 MDHEN, CDR2 SYDVKM. This CDR3 is 13 amino acids long. The V and J ends lost 2 bases and 11 bases respectively, with 15 bases between them. Looking up the rest from reference TRBV28 and TRBJ1-1 gives the full variable domain: DVKVTQSSRYLVKRTGEKVFLECVQDMDHENMFWYRQDPGLGLRLIYFSYDVKMKEKGDIPEGYSVSREKKERFSLILESASTNQTSMYLCASSLADNSWAFFGQGTRLTVV.

Only a few counts were recorded for this clone. This chain uses TRBV23-1 with TRBJ1-2, with D perhaps matching TRBD1 (5 bases). TRBV23-1 is flagged as an ORF with uncertain function. Trimming shortened V by 6 bases and J by 4 bases, and 24 bases separated the two germline ends. This CDR3 is built from 17 residues. CDR3 residues: CASSPSSPRDGGYGYTF. The CDR3 DNA reads as TGCGCCAGCAGCCCATCTTCCCCCAGGGACGGGGGCTATGGCTACACCTTC.

The chain carries TRBV19 and TRBJ1-1, with D possibly being TRBD1 (5 bases). The CDR3 covers 16 residues. The germline CDR1 and CDR2 sequences are LNHDA and SQIVND (reference sequence). V lost 8 bases and J lost 0, with 19 bases in between. The DNA for the CDR3 is TGTGCCAGTGTCGGGGGTATTGGGGTTTTGAACACTGAAGCTTTCTTT. Translated, it gives CASVGGIGVLNTEAFF.

A few counts support this clone. The chain combines TRBV7-2 with TRBJ2-1, with 10 nucleotides matching TRBD2. The V gene's germline CDR1 is SGHTA and CDR2 FQGNSA. The junction had 12 bases not matched to a gene; V was cut back by 1 base and J by 12 bases. The CDR3 covers 16 residues. DNA for the CDR3: TGTGCCAGCAGCTTAGTTCGTATGGCTAGCGGGAGTGCGCAGTTCTTC. It codes for CASSLVRMASGSAQFF.

The genes are TRBV29-1 and TRBJ1-2; D remains ambiguous. V lost 2 bases, J lost 4 bases, and 11 bases lay in between. This CDR3 has 13 amino acids. Looked up from germline, CDR1 is SQVTM and CDR2 is ANQGSEA. In DNA form, the CDR3 reads TGCAGCGTTGAAAAGCCCGTCACCTATGGCTACACCTTC. Translation: CSVEKPVTYGYTF.

The sample holds a few counts of this clone. The chain employs TRBV5-6 and TRBJ1-3; D call uncertain. Trimming pared 0 bases from V and 0 bases from J, leaving 10 bases between. CDR3 size: 16 residues. Germline-derived CDR1 and CDR2 are SGHDT and YYEEEE. CDR3 DNA sequence: TGTGCCAGCAGCTTGGCTGGAAGGTTCTCTGGAAACACCATATATTTT. Its protein is CASSLAGRFSGNTIYF.

A few counts support this clone. This sequence joins TRBV5-1 and TRBJ2-3; weak D call: TRBD2 (5 bases). The V gene's germline CDR1 is SGHRS and CDR2 YFSETQ. V lost 5 bases and J 2 bases, leaving 15 bases between the germline ends. The CDR3 consists of 15 residues. The CDR3 protein is CASRSEGRDTDTQYF. The CDR3 DNA is TGCGCCAGCAGGAGCGAGGGCCGCGACACAGATACGCAGTATTTT. Drawing the rest from reference TRBV5-1 and TRBJ2-3, the complete variable domain is KAGVTQTPRYLIKTRGQQVTLSCSPISGHRSVSWYQQTPGQGLQFLFEYFSETQRNKGNFPGRFSGRQFSNSRSEMNVSTLELGDSALYLCASRSEGRDTDTQYFGPGTRLTVL.

This clone occurred a few times. The genes are TRBV18 and TRBJ2-5, with D uncertain. V lost 4 bases and J lost 2, with 5 bases in between. This CDR3 region has 12 residues. Germline V lookup: CDR1 KGHSH, CDR2 LQKENI. The DNA for the CDR3 is TGTGCCAGCTCACACCTGCAAGAGACCCAGTACTTC. It codes for CASSHLQETQYF.

Details on this clone: Additional DNA sequences in this sample encode the identical CDR3. The chain joins TRBV7-2 to TRBJ2-7; weak D call: TRBD1 (6 bases). Trimming removed 6 bases from V and 5 bases from J, with 17 bases in between. Looked up from germline, CDR1 is SGHTA and CDR2 is FQGNSA. CDR3 size: 14 residues. The chain's CDR3 is CASSVQWGPHEQYF. The CDR3 DNA reads as TGTGCCAGCAGTGTTCAATGGGGGCCCCACGAGCAGTACTTC.

This clone has a handful of counts. The V call is TRBV25-1, the J call TRBJ2-5; 14 bases fit TRBD2. The germline gives CDR1 MGHDK, CDR2 SYGVNS. The CDR3 is 16 amino acids. V lost 7 bases and J lost 2; bases outside the gene matches: 6. CDR3 bases: TGTGCCAGCACCTCCGGGACTAGCGGGAGACAAGAGACCCAGTACTTC. Residues: CASTSGTSGRQETQYF.

The chain is built from TRBV7-2 and TRBJ1-2, with a tentative D call TRBD1 (5 bases). Trimming left V 4 bases short and J 7 bases short, with 25 bases between. In germline, CDR1 is SGHTA, CDR2 FQGNSA. The CDR3 consists of 17 residues. CDR3 nucleotides: TGTGCCAGCAGCTCACAACCCCCAGGGAGGCGGTTCGGTGGCTACACCTTC. It yields the protein CASSSQPPGRRFGGYTF.

Only a few counts were recorded for this clone. The chain is built from TRBV6-5 and TRBJ1-5; D not resolved. The germline V gene encodes CDR1 MNHEY and CDR2 SVGAGI. Between the trimmed V and J ends, which lost 4 bases and 3 bases, there was a span of 7 bases. The CDR3 sequence is 13 residues long. CDR3 nucleotides: TGTGCCAGCAGTTCCACACACAATCAGCCCCAGCATTTT. Its protein product is CASSSTHNQPQHF.

The chain recombines TRBV2 with TRBJ2-2; 7 bases line up with TRBD1. CDR1 SNHLY and CDR2 FYNNEI come from the germline V gene. The V and J ends lost 6 bases and 1 base, in that order; junction bases with no gene match: 5. The CDR3 sequence is 15 residues long. This CDR3 is CASRLQGRNTGELFF. The CDR3 DNA reads as TGTGCCAGCAGACTACAGGGGAGGAACACCGGGGAGCTGTTTTTT.

This clone was recorded a few times. The chain carries TRBV2 and TRBJ2-3; D uncertain. The CDR3 spans 17 residues. The germline gives CDR1 SNHLY, CDR2 FYNNEI. The V and J ends lost 6 bases and 1 base respectively, with 20 bases between them. CDR3: CASRRRVTTSRTDTQYF. The CDR3 coding sequence is TGTGCCAGCAGGAGAAGGGTTACTACAAGTCGCACAGATACGCAGTATTTT.

This clone was counted a few times. This sequence joins TRBV25-1 and TRBJ2-7, with a weak D call TRBD2 (5 bases). The V end lost 4 bases, the J end lost 7 bases, and 14 bases lay between the germline ends. CDR3 size: 13 residues. The germline CDR1 and CDR2 sequences are MGHDK and SYGVNS. DNA of the CDR3: TGTGCCAGCAGTGGCTACTCCGGCGGGGAGCAGTACTTC. Its translation: CASSGYSGGEQYF.

The J gene is TRBJ2-2, the V gene TRBV5-4; tentative D call: TRBD2 (6 bases). The CDR3 has 13 amino acids. The V gene's germline CDR1 is SGHNT and CDR2 YYREEE (reference sequence). Trimming cost V 4 bases and J 9 bases, with 13 bases left between them. CDR3 amino acids: CASSRDSRRELFF. The CDR3, as DNA: TGTGCCAGCAGCCGGGACTCGCGCCGGGAGCTGTTTTTT.

This chain uses TRBV5-4 with TRBJ2-3, with unresolved D. Germline loops: CDR1 SGHNT, CDR2 YYREEE (reference sequence). Trimming left V 4 bases short and J 2 bases short, with 8 bases between. This CDR3 region has 13 residues. The CDR3: CASSPMNTDTQYF. The CDR3 coding sequence is TGTGCCAGCAGCCCAATGAACACAGATACGCAGTATTTT.

The chain employs TRBV7-2 and TRBJ2-3; D is ambiguous. Trimming pared 1 base from V and 4 bases from J, leaving 9 bases between. The germline V gene has CDR1 SGHTA and CDR2 FQGNSA. The CDR3 length is 14 residues. The CDR3 DNA follows: TGTGCCAGCAGCTTAGGGCCGGAGTCAGATACGCAGTATTTT. Its translation is CASSLGPESDTQYF.